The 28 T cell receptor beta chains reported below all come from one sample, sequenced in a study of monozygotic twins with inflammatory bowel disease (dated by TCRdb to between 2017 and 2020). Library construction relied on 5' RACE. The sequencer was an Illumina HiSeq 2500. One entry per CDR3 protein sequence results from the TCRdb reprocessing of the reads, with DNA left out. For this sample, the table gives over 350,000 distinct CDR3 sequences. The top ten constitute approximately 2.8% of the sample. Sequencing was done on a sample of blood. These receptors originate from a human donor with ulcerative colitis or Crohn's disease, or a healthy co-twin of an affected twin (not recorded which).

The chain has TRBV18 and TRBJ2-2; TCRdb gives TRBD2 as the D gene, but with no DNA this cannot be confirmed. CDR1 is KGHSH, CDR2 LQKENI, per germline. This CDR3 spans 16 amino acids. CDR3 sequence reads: CASSPPNGRNTGELFF.

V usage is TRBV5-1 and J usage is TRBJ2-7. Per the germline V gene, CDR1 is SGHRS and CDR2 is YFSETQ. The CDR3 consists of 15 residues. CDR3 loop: CASSLLGGRSYEQYF.

CDR3 sequence: CASSDGYRATNTEAFF. The chain combines TRBV25-1 with TRBJ1-1; there is no DNA to check the TCRdb D call of TRBD1. From germline, CDR1 is MGHDK and CDR2 SYGVNS. The CDR3 runs 16 residues.

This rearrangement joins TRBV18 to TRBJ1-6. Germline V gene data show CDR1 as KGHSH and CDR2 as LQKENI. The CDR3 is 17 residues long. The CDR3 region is CASSLTGTAANNSPLHF.

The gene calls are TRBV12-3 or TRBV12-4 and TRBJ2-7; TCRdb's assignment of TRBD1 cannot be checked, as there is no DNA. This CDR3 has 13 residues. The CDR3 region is CASMGAISHEQYF.

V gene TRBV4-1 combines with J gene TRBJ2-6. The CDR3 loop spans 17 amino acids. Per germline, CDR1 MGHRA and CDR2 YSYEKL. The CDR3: CASSPGQTQSGANVLTF.

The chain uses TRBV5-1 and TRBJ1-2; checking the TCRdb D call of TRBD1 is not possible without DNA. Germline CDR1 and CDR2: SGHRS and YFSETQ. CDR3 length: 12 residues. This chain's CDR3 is CASSRDRVGYTF.

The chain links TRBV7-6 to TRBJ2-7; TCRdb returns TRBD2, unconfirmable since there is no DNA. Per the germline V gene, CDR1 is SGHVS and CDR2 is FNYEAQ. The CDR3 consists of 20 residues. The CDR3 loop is CASSLAWIGSSGGGAYEQYF.

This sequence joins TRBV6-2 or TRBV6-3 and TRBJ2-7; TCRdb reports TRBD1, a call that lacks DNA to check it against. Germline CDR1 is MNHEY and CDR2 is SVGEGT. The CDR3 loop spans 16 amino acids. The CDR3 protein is CASSYRGQLASYEQYF.

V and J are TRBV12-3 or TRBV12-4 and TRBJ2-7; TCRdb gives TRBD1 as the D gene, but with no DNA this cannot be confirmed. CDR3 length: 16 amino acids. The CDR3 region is CASRKGGGGVRYEQYF.

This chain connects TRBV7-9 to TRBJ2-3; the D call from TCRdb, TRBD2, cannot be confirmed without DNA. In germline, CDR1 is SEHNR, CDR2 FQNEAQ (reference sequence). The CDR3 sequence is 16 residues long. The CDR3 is CASSLEWTSGTDTQYF.

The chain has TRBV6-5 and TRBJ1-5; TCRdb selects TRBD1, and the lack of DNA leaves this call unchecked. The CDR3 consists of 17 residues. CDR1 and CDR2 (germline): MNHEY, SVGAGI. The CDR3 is CASSYSTPGQGNQPQHF.

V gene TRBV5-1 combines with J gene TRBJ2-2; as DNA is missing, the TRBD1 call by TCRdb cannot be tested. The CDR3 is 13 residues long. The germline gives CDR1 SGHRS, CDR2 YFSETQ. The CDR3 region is CASRPTGTGELFF.

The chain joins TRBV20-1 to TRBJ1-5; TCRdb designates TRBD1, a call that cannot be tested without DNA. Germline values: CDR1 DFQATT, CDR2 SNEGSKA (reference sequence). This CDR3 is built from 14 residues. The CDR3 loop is CSAWTGAGNQPQHF.

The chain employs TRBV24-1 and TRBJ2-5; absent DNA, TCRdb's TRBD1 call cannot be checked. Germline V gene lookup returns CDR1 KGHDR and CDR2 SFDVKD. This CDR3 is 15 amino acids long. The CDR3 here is CATSDLGHMGETQYF.

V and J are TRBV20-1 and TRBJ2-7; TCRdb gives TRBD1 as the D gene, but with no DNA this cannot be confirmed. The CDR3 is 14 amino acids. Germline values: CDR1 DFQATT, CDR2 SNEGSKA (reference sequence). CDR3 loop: CSADMRDTPYEQYF.

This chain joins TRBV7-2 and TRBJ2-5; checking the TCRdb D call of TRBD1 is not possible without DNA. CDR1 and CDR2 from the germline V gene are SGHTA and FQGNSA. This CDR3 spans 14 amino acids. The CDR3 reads CASSPLDRQETQYF.

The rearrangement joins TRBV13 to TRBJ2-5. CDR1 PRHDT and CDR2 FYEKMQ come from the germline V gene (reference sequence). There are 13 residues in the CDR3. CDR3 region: CASSLVRKETQYF.

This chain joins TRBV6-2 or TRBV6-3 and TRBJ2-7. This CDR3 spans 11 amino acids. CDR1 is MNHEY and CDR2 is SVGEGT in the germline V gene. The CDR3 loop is CASMKLNEQYF.

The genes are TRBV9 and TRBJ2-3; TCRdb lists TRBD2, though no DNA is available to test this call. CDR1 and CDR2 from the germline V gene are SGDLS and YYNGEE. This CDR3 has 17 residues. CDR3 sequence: CASSVGRGGGVPDTQYF.

CDR3 region: CASSQASSRLQSYNEQFF. The V and J genes are TRBV4-3 and TRBJ2-1. The CDR3 spans 18 residues. The germline V gene has CDR1 LGHNA and CDR2 YSLEER.

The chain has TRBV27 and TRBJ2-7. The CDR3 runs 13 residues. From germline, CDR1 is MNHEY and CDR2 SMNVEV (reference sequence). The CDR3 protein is CASSTDRSYEQYF.

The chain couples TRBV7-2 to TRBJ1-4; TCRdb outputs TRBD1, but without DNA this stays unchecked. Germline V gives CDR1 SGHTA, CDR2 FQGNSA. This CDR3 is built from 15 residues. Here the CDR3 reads CASSRQGSTNEKLFF.

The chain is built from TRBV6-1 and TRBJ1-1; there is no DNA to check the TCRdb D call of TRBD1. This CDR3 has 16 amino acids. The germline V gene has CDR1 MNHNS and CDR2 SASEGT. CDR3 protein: CASTLHPGGGNTEAFF.

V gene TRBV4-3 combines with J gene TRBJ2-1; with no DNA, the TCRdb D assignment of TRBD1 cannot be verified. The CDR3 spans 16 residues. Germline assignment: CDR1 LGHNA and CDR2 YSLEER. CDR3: CASSQLPGTGLNEQFF.

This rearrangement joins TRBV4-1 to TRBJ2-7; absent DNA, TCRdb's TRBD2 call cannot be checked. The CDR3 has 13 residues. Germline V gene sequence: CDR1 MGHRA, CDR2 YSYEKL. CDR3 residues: CASSRTQEGEQYF.

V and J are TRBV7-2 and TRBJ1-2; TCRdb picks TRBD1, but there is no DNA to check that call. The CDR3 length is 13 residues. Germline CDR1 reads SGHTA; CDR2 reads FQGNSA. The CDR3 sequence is CASSLDRDGGYTF. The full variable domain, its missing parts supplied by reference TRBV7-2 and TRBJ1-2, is GAGVSQSPSNKVTEKGKDVELRCDPISGHTALYWYRQSLGQGLEFLIYFQGNSAPDKSGLPSDRFSAERTGGSVSTLTIQRTQQEDSAVYLCASSLDRDGGYTFGSGTRLTVV.

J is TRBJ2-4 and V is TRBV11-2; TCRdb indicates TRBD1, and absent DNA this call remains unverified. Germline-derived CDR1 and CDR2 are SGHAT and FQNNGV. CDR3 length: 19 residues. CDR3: CASSRTGRTETRIENIQYF.